This T cell receptor beta chain appears in the sequencing data of a study of OX40 agonist ivuxolimab in advanced cancers. About the research overall: The patients got ivuxolimab, which is an agonistic anti-OX40 (CD134) antibody. Patients assigned to dose escalation were diagnosed with hepatocellular carcinoma, melanoma, renal cell or head and neck cancer. Three dose-escalation patients had partial responses: one with hepatocellular carcinoma and two with cutaneous melanoma. Study conclusions and caveats: Fewer expanded clones were found on average in CD4+ than in CD8+ T cells.

On this clone itself: Its specificity is not known.

Repertoires were generated with immunoSEQ multiplex PCR, while TCRdb's copy carries only in-frame clones and drops some. The sample has fewer than 85,000 clones; 70% to 90% are singletons. Germline lookup yields CDR1 SGHKS and CDR2 YYEKEE (reference sequence). The CDR3 extends over 14 amino acids. V gave up 3 bases and J gave up 7 bases; unmatched junction bases: 10. The V gene is TRBV5-5, the J gene TRBJ2-7, with TRBD2 matching over 7 bases. The TCR comes from an adult with an advanced solid tumor such as melanoma, head and neck, liver or kidney cancer. The sample in question was CD4+ or CD8+ T cells sorted from blood, obtained in a trial of the OX40 agonist ivuxolimab. CDR3 protein: CASSWPGGTGEQYF. The CDR3 DNA is TGTGCCAGCAGCTGGCCGGGAGGAACGGGGGAGCAGTACTTC.